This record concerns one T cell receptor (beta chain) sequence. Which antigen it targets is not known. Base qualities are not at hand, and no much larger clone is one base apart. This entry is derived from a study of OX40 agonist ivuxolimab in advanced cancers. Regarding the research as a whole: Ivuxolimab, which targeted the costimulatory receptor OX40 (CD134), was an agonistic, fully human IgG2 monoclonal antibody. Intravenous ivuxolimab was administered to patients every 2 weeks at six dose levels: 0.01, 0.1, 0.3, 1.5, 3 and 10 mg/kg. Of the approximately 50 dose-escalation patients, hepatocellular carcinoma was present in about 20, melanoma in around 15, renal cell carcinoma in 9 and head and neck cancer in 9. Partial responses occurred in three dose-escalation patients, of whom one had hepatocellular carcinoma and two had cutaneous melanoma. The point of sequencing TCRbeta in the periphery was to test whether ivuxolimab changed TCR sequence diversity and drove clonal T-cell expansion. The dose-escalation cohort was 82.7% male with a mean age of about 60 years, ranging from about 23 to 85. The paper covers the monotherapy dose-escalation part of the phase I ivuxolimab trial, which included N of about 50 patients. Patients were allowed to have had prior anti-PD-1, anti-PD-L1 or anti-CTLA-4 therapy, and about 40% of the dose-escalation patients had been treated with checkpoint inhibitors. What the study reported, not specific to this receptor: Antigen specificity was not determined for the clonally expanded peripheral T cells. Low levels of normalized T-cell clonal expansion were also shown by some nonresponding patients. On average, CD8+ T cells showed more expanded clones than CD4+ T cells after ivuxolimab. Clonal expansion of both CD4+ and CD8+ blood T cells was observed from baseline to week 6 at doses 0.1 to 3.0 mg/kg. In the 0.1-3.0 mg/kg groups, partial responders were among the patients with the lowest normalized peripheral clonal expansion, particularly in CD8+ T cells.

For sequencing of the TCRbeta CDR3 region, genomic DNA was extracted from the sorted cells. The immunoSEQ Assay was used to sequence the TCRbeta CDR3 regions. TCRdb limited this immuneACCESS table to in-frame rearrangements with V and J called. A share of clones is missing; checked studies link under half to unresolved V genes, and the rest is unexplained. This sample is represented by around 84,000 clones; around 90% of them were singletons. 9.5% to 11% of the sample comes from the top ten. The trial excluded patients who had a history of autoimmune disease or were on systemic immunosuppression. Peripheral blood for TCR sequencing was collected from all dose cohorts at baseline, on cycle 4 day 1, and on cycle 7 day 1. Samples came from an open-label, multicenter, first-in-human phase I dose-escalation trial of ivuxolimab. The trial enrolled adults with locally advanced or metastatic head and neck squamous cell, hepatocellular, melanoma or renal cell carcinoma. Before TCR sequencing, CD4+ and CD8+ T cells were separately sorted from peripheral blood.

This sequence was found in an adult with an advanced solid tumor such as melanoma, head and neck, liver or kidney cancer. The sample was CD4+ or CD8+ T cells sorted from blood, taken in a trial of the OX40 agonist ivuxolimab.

Here is the DNA: TGCGCCAGCAGCCAAGTCGGTGAGCCAGATACGCAGTATTTT. It specifies CASSQVGEPDTQYF. The rearrangement combines TRBV4-1 with TRBJ2-3, with the identity of the D gene unclear. V is shortened by 1 base, J by 4 bases, and the region joining them spans 9 bases. Including the terminal cysteine and phenylalanine, the CDR3 comprises 14 residues. The CDR3 DNA has 42 bases and is translated from base 1. The germline V gene yields MGHRA for CDR1 and YSYEKL for CDR2.